The 32 T cell receptor beta chains below come from one sample, sequenced in a study of T cell clones after liver transplantation. This table comes from immunoSEQ multiplex PCR, and its TCRdb copy is limited to in-frame clones, with some not included. The sample holds about 120,000 clones, less than 95% seen once. The sequencing used CD4+ T cells from blood, collected 12 months after liver transplant. These receptors were collected from a human patient who received a liver transplant. Some T cells may trace back to the graft donor.

CDR3 loop: CAWTSLTSYEQYF. The CDR3 DNA follows: TGTGCCTGGACTAGCTTAACTTCCTACGAGCAGTACTTC. V is TRBV30 and J is TRBJ2-7; TRBD2 might be the D (5 bases). Deletions cut 4 bases from V and 1 base from J, with 11 bases between. The CDR3 length is 13 residues. Germline V gene lookup returns CDR1 GTSNPN and CDR2 SVGIG (reference sequence).

The chain employs TRBV27 and TRBJ2-1; possible D gene TRBD1, 6 bases. The CDR3 contains 15 residues. Trimming shortened V by 6 bases and J by 8 bases, and 20 bases separated the two germline ends. The germline CDR1 and CDR2 sequences are MNHEY and SMNVEV (reference sequence). The CDR3 sequence: CASRNQGPHKDEQFF. As DNA, the CDR3 is TGTGCCAGCAGAAATCAGGGGCCCCACAAGGATGAGCAGTTCTTC.

Details on this clone: Other DNA sequences within the sample encode an identical CDR3. The chain has TRBV18 and TRBJ2-1; D is undetermined. Germline V gene lookup returns CDR1 KGHSH and CDR2 LQKENI. The V gene lost 3 bases and the J gene lost 6 bases, with 6 bases spanning the gap. The CDR3 has 12 residues. The CDR3 reads CASSPTPNEQFF. The CDR3 DNA reads as TGTGCCAGCTCACCGACTCCCAATGAGCAGTTCTTC.

The chain links TRBV13 to TRBJ2-1, with 9 bases identical to TRBD2. Unmatched junction bases numbered 8, after V lost 5 bases and J lost 6 bases. The CDR3 extends over 15 amino acids. The germline gives CDR1 PRHDT, CDR2 FYEKMQ (reference sequence). The CDR3 DNA follows: TGTGCCAGCAGCCCCCCGGGACTAGCTTCCAATGAGCAGTTCTTC. The encoded protein is CASSPPGLASNEQFF.

The chain links TRBV19 to TRBJ2-7; tentative D call: TRBD1 (6 bases). Germline V lookup: CDR1 LNHDA, CDR2 SQIVND (reference sequence). V lost 1 base and J 2 bases, leaving 12 bases between the germline ends. This CDR3 spans 15 amino acids. The CDR3 bases are TGTGCCAGTAGTATAGGAACAGGGCGGCCCTACGAGCAGTACTTC. Translating gives CASSIGTGRPYEQYF. Full variable domain (rest looked up from reference TRBV19 and TRBJ2-7): DGGITQSPKYLFRKEGQNVTLSCEQNLNHDAMYWYRQDPGQGLRLIYYSQIVNDFQKGDIAEGYSVSREKKESFPLTVTSAQKNPTAFYLCASSIGTGRPYEQYFGPGTRLTVT.

CDR3 bases: TGTGCCAGCAGTCGACAGTTACAAGAGACCCAGTACTTC. Protein: CASSRQLQETQYF. The gene calls are TRBV6-6 and TRBJ2-5; TRBD1 is a possible D gene (5 bases). The CDR3 is 13 amino acids. The V end lost 5 bases, the J end lost 2 bases, and 9 bases lay between the germline ends. Germline V gene data show CDR1 as MNHNY and CDR2 as SVGAGI (reference sequence).

This clone was picked up one time. V gene TRBV7-2 combines with J gene TRBJ2-2; TRBD1 is a possible D gene (6 bases). This CDR3 is built from 16 residues. The germline V and J ends were trimmed by 4 bases and 7 bases, with 19 bases remaining between them. Germline lookup yields CDR1 SGHTA and CDR2 FQGNSA. The CDR3 sequence is CASSSGSAGAHGELFF. CDR3 bases: TGTGCCAGCAGCTCGGGGTCGGCAGGGGCCCACGGGGAGCTGTTTTTT. Combining the CDR3 with reference TRBV7-2 and TRBJ2-2 gives the whole variable domain GAGVSQSPSNKVTEKGKDVELRCDPISGHTALYWYRQSLGQGLEFLIYFQGNSAPDKSGLPSDRFSAERTGGSVSTLTIQRTQQEDSAVYLCASSSGSAGAHGELFFGEGSRLTVL.

As DNA, the CDR3 is TGCGCCAGCAGCTTGCGAGGACAGGAGAATGAGCAGTTCTTC. Its translation: CASSLRGQENEQFF. The chain couples TRBV5-1 to TRBJ2-1; 7 nucleotides agree with TRBD1. CDR3 length equals 14 residues. Germline assignment: CDR1 SGHRS and CDR2 YFSETQ. Unmatched junction bases numbered 5, after V lost 1 base and J lost 7 bases.

The chain recombines TRBV28 with TRBJ2-7; the match to TRBD1 covers 9 bases. This CDR3 is built from 14 residues. Trimming at V came to 3 bases and at J to 5 bases, leaving 5 bases not matched to a gene. Germline V gene data show CDR1 as MDHEN and CDR2 as SYDVKM. CDR3 coding DNA: TGTGCCAGCAGTTTCTACAGGGGGCGGGACGAGCAGTACTTC. Translation gives CASSFYRGRDEQYF. Filled out from reference TRBV28 and TRBJ2-7, the complete variable domain reads DVKVTQSSRYLVKRTGEKVFLECVQDMDHENMFWYRQDPGLGLRLIYFSYDVKMKEKGDIPEGYSVSREKKERFSLILESASTNQTSMYLCASSFYRGRDEQYFGPGTRLTVT.

Worth noting for this clone: The germline gene is not matched at one end of the junction; a read error may be the cause. The CDR3 is CASSPGPDGVVF. The CDR3 nucleotides are TGTGCCAGCTCACCCGGCCCTGACGGGGTCGTTTTT. The chain couples TRBV18 to TRBJ2-3, with D tentatively TRBD2 (5 bases). The CDR3 runs to 12 residues. Germline values: CDR1 KGHSH, CDR2 LQKENI. The full variable domain, its missing parts supplied by reference TRBV18 and TRBJ2-3, is NAGVMQNPRHLVRRRGQEARLRCSPMKGHSHVYWYRQLPEEGLKFMVYLQKENIIDESGMPKERFSAEFPKEGPSILRIQQVVRGDSAAYFCASSPGPDGVVFGPGTRLTVL.

The gene calls are TRBV27 and TRBJ1-2; D perhaps matches TRBD1 (5 bases). This CDR3 is 16 amino acids long. The germline CDR1 and CDR2 sequences are MNHEY and SMNVEV (reference sequence). The V gene lost 6 bases and the J gene lost 0 bases, with 17 bases spanning the gap. Written as DNA, the CDR3 is TGTGCCAGCAGGCTAAAACTCCAGGGAACTAACTATGGCTACACCTTC. This sequence encodes CASRLKLQGTNYGYTF.

The rearrangement uses TRBV11-3 and TRBJ2-2, with no clear D. CDR1 and CDR2 from the germline V gene are SGHNT and YENEEA. The CDR3 loop spans 14 amino acids. Between the trimmed V and J ends, which lost 10 bases and 6 bases, there was a span of 18 bases. CDR3 sequence reads: CAISRPPAAGELFF. The CDR3 region has the DNA TGTGCCATCTCCCGACCGCCGGCGGCCGGGGAGCTGTTTTTT.

The chain uses TRBV5-1 and TRBJ2-7; weak D call: TRBD2 (5 bases). CDR3 length: 15 amino acids. V gave up 0 bases and J gave up 0 bases, with 10 bases separating them. Germline assignment: CDR1 SGHRS and CDR2 YFSETQ. In DNA form, the CDR3 reads TGCGCCAGCAGCTTGGTGGGAGTACCCTCCTACGAGCAGTACTTC. Translated: CASSLVGVPSYEQYF. The whole variable domain, filled in from reference TRBV5-1 and TRBJ2-7, reads KAGVTQTPRYLIKTRGQQVTLSCSPISGHRSVSWYQQTPGQGLQFLFEYFSETQRNKGNFPGRFSGRQFSNSRSEMNVSTLELGDSALYLCASSLVGVPSYEQYFGPGTRLTVT.

This rearrangement joins TRBV10-1 to TRBJ2-5; TRBD2 agrees at 14 bases. Germline V gene sequence: CDR1 WNHNN, CDR2 SYGVQD (reference sequence). CDR3 length equals 16 residues. V gave up 5 bases and J gave up 5 bases; unmatched junction bases: 7. This CDR3 reads CASSSGTSGSMETQYF. CDR3 in DNA: TGCGCCAGCAGTTCCGGGACTAGCGGGAGTATGGAGACCCAGTACTTC.

The V call is TRBV5-6, the J call TRBJ2-5, with D perhaps assigned TRBD1 or TRBD2 (7 bases each). CDR1 is SGHDT and CDR2 is YYEEEE in the germline V gene. The CDR3 has 16 amino acids. The ends were cut back, 3 bases at V and 5 bases at J, with 20 bases in the middle. The CDR3 here is CASSYIRQGGRETQYF. In DNA, the CDR3 is TGTGCCAGCAGCTACATACGACAGGGAGGGAGGGAGACCCAGTACTTC.

The chain has TRBV11-2 and TRBJ2-7, with D uncertain. CDR1 is SGHAT, CDR2 FQNNGV, per germline. Trimming pared 2 bases from V and 7 bases from J, leaving 9 bases between. This CDR3 is 12 amino acids long. The CDR3 protein is CASSLSRSEQYF. The CDR3 nucleotides are TGTGCCAGCAGCTTATCCCGGTCAGAGCAGTACTTC.

The chain is built from TRBV19 and TRBJ2-7; a weak D match, TRBD1 (6 bases). Germline V CDR1 and CDR2: LNHDA, SQIVND (reference sequence). The CDR3 contains 15 residues. The germline V and J ends were trimmed by 3 bases and 4 bases, with 16 bases remaining between them. CDR3 in DNA: TGTGCCAGTAGTATCAGGGGTCCCTCCGGGTACGAGCAGTACTTC. This encodes CASSIRGPSGYEQYF. The full variable domain, its missing parts supplied by reference TRBV19 and TRBJ2-7, is DGGITQSPKYLFRKEGQNVTLSCEQNLNHDAMYWYRQDPGQGLRLIYYSQIVNDFQKGDIAEGYSVSREKKESFPLTVTSAQKNPTAFYLCASSIRGPSGYEQYFGPGTRLTVT.

The chain joins TRBV21-1 to TRBJ2-7; no DNA check was done on the table's D call, TRBD2. TRBV21-1 has pseudogene status. The CDR3 is made up of 17 amino acids. CDR3 region: CASSKGVRLTEAHEQYF. For the CDR3, the DNA is TGTGCCAGCAGCAAAGGGGTACGGCTAACGGAGGCCCACGAGCAGTACTTC.

This sequence joins TRBV6-6 and TRBJ2-7, with D maybe TRBD1 (5 bases). This CDR3 spans 14 amino acids. V was pared by 6 bases and J by 3 bases, with 15 bases between. Per germline, CDR1 MNHNY and CDR2 SVGAGI (reference sequence). The CDR3 loop is CASSHVDTHYEQYF. The CDR3 DNA follows: TGTGCCAGCAGCCACGTGGACACTCACTACGAGCAGTACTTC.

The V call is TRBV18, the J call TRBJ1-1; TRBD1 might be the D (5 bases). The CDR3 extends over 14 amino acids. Germline assignment: CDR1 KGHSH and CDR2 LQKENI. V lost 6 bases, J lost 1 base, and 12 bases lay in between. CDR3 residues: CASSWGTGNTEAFF. CDR3 nucleotide sequence: TGTGCCAGCTCTTGGGGCACAGGGAACACTGAAGCTTTCTTT. The whole variable domain, remainder taken from reference TRBV18 and TRBJ1-1, is NAGVMQNPRHLVRRRGQEARLRCSPMKGHSHVYWYRQLPEEGLKFMVYLQKENIIDESGMPKERFSAEFPKEGPSILRIQQVVRGDSAAYFCASSWGTGNTEAFFGQGTRLTVV.

The chain has TRBV6-6 and TRBJ2-3, with TRBD1 matching 10 bases. Trimming removed 6 bases from V and 1 base from J; junction bases left unmatched: 4. This CDR3 spans 15 amino acids. Per the germline V gene, CDR1 is MNHNY and CDR2 is SVGAGI (reference sequence). The chain's CDR3 is CASRRQGAGTDTQYF. The CDR3 nucleotides read TGTGCCAGCAGGAGACAGGGGGCTGGCACAGATACGCAGTATTTT.

This chain links TRBV29-1 with TRBJ2-7; D is perhaps TRBD1 (5 bases). Deletions cut 4 bases from V and 5 bases from J, with 6 bases between. Looked up from germline, CDR1 is SQVTM and CDR2 is ANQGSEA. CDR3 length: 10 amino acids. CDR3 coding DNA: TGCAGCGTTGCAGGGAACGAGCAGTACTTC. This sequence encodes CSVAGNEQYF.

The chain employs TRBV21-1 and TRBJ2-3; the table names TRBD1, a call not compared with the DNA. TRBV21-1 is recorded as a pseudogene. The CDR3 contains 18 residues. The CDR3 region has the DNA TGTGCCAGCAGCAACGGACAGGCGGCTAGTCCCGCCGGAGATACGCAGTATTTT. Its translation: CASSNGQAASPAGDTQYF.

The rearrangement joins TRBV7-2 to TRBJ2-5, with D possibly matching TRBD1 (5 bases). Germline CDR1 SGHTA, CDR2 FQGNSA. V gave up 2 bases and J gave up 5 bases, with 15 bases separating them. The CDR3 is 15 amino acids. This chain's CDR3 is CASSLNAPGLETQYF. The DNA for the CDR3 is TGTGCCAGCAGCTTAAACGCTCCAGGGCTTGAGACCCAGTACTTC.

The V gene is TRBV15, the J gene TRBJ1-1, with D possibly matching TRBD1 (5 bases). The CDR3 loop spans 14 amino acids. Germline CDR1 and CDR2: LNHNV and YYDKDF (reference sequence). Trimming left V 5 bases short and J 1 base short, with 11 bases between. CDR3 sequence reads: CATSWDGRNTEAFF. In nucleotides, the CDR3 is TGTGCCACCAGCTGGGACGGACGGAACACTGAAGCTTTCTTT.

The chain uses TRBV6-5 and TRBJ2-5, with a weak D call TRBD1 (6 bases). The CDR3 has 14 amino acids. Looked up from germline, CDR1 is MNHEY and CDR2 is SVGAGI. The V end lost 9 bases, the J end lost 0 bases, and 14 bases lay between the germline ends. The CDR3 spells CASITGRNQETQYF. In DNA form, the CDR3 reads TGTGCCAGTATTACAGGGAGAAACCAAGAGACCCAGTACTTC.

A few counts support this clone. This chain connects TRBV28 to TRBJ1-5; D not resolved. Trimming removed 3 bases at V and 6 bases at J, with 6 bases between. This CDR3 is 12 amino acids long. Germline V gene sequence: CDR1 MDHEN, CDR2 SYDVKM. The DNA of the CDR3 is TGTGCCAGCAGTTTGGGAGTTCAGCCCCAGCATTTT. It yields the protein CASSLGVQPQHF.

This sequence joins TRBV7-9 and TRBJ2-3; D possibly uses TRBD1 or TRBD2 (5 bases each). This CDR3 comprises 14 residues. Germline V gives CDR1 SEHNR, CDR2 FQNEAQ (reference sequence). With 0 bases removed from V and 2 bases from J, the gap between germline ends came to 6 bases. In nucleotides, the CDR3 is TGTGCCAGCAGCTTAGCGGGGGACACAGATACGCAGTATTTT. Translation gives CASSLAGDTDTQYF.

The rearrangement links TRBV5-1 to TRBJ1-1; D might be TRBD1 (5 bases). The germline gives CDR1 SGHRS, CDR2 YFSETQ. The CDR3 runs 15 residues. V lost 8 bases and J 3 bases, leaving 20 bases between the germline ends. The CDR3 sequence: CASQQVPGVDTEAFF. The CDR3, as DNA: TGCGCCAGTCAACAGGTCCCTGGGGTGGACACTGAAGCTTTCTTT. Complete variable domain (other parts from reference TRBV5-1 and TRBJ1-1): KAGVTQTPRYLIKTRGQQVTLSCSPISGHRSVSWYQQTPGQGLQFLFEYFSETQRNKGNFPGRFSGRQFSNSRSEMNVSTLELGDSALYLCASQQVPGVDTEAFFGQGTRLTVV.

J is TRBJ1-4 and V is TRBV11-2; TRBD1 might be the D (6 bases). The CDR3 spans 16 residues. The ends were cut back, 4 bases at V and 5 bases at J, with 17 bases in the middle. Germline V gives CDR1 SGHAT, CDR2 FQNNGV. The CDR3 sequence is CASSWGGTTWNEKLFF. The CDR3 region has the DNA TGTGCCAGCAGCTGGGGGGGCACCACTTGGAATGAAAAACTGTTTTTT. Together with reference TRBV11-2 and TRBJ1-4, the CDR3 gives the full variable domain: EAGVAQSPRYKIIEKRQSVAFWCNPISGHATLYWYQQILGQGPKLLIQFQNNGVVDDSQLPKDRFSAERLKGVDSTLKIQPAKLEDSAVYLCASSWGGTTWNEKLFFGSGTQLSVL.

The chain links TRBV30 to TRBJ1-3; possible D gene TRBD1, 5 bases. CDR1 is GTSNPN, CDR2 SVGIG, per germline (reference sequence). The CDR3 is 16 residues long. V was shortened by 2 bases and J by 2 bases, with 16 bases between the two germline ends. CDR3 nucleotides: TGTGCCTGGAGTTTGGAGTTTATGGGGCCTGGAAACACCATATATTTT. Translated, it gives CAWSLEFMGPGNTIYF. The full variable domain, rest sourced from reference TRBV30 and TRBJ1-3, is SQTIHQWPATLVQPVGSPLSLECTVEGTSNPNLYWYRQAAGRGLQLLFYSVGIGQISSEVPQNLSASRPQDRQFILSSKKLLLSDSGFYLCAWSLEFMGPGNTIYFGEGSWLTVV.

This rearrangement joins TRBV4-1 to TRBJ2-2; D unclear. The CDR3 runs to 15 residues. The V gene's germline CDR1 is MGHRA and CDR2 YSYEKL. The V end lost 0 bases, the J end lost 6 bases, and 11 bases lay between the germline ends. The DNA of the CDR3 is TGCGCCAGCAGCCAAGATTCCCCTTTGCCCGGGGAGCTGTTTTTT. Translated, it gives CASSQDSPLPGELFF.